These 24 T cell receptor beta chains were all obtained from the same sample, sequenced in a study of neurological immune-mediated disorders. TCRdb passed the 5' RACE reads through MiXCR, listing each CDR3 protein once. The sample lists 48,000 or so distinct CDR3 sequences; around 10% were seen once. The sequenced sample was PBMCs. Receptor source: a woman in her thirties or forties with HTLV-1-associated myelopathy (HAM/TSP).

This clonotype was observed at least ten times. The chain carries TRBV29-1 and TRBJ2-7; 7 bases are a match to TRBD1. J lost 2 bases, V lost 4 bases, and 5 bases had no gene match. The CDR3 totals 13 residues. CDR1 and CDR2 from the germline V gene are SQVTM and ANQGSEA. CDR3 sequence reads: CSVVDRSTYEQYF. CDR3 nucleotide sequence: TGCAGCGTTGTGGACAGGTCCACCTACGAGCAGTACTTC.

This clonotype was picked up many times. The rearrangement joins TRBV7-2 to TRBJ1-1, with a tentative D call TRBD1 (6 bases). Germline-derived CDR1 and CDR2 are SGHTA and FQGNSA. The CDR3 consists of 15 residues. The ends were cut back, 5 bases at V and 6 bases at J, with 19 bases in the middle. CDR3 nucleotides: TGTGCCAGCAGCCTAAGGGGGGTGGGGTGGGCTGAAGCTTTCTTT. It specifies CASSLRGVGWAEAFF.

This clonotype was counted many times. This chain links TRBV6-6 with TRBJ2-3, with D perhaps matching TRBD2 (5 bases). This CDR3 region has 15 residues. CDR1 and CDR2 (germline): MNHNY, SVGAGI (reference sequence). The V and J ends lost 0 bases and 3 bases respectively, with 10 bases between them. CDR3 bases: TGTGCCAGCAGTTACTCGAGGTGGAGGACAGATACGCAGTATTTT. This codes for CASSYSRWRTDTQYF.

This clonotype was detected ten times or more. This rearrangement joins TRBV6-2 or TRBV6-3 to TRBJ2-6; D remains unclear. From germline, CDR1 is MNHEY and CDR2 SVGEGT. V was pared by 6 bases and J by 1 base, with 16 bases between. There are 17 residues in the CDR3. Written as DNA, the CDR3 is TGTGCCAGCAGCATCAGGCCCACCAAATCTGGGGCCAACGTCCTGACTTTC. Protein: CASSIRPTKSGANVLTF.

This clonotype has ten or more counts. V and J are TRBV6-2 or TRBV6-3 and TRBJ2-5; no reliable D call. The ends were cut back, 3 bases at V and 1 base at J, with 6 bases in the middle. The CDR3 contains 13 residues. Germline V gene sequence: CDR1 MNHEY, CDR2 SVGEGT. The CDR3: CASSYNSQETQYF. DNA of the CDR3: TGTGCCAGCAGTTATAACAGCCAAGAGACCCAGTACTTC.

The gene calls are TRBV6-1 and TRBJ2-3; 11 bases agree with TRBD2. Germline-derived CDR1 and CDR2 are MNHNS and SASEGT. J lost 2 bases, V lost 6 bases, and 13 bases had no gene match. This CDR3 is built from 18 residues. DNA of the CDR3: TGTGCCAGCAGGGCTCAAATTGGGACTAGCGGTTCCACAGATACGCAGTATTTT. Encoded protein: CASRAQIGTSGSTDTQYF.

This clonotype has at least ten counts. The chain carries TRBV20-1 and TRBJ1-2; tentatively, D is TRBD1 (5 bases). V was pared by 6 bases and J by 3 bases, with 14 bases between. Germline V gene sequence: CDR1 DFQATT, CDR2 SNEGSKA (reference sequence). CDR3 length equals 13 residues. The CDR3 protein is CSARLGADYGYTF. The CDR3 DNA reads TGCAGTGCCAGACTAGGGGCGGACTATGGCTACACCTTC.

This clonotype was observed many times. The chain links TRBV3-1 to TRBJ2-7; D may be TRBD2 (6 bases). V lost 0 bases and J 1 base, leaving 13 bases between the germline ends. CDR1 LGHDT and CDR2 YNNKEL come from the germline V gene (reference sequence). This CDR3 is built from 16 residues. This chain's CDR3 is CASSQEWARGSYEQYF. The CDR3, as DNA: TGTGCCAGCAGCCAAGAATGGGCCCGGGGGTCCTACGAGCAGTACTTC.

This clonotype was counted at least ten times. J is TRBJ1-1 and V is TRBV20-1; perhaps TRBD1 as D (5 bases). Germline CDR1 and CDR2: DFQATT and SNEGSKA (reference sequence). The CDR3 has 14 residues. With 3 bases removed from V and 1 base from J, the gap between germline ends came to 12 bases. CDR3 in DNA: TGCAGTGCTAGGCGGGACGGATCGAACACTGAAGCTTTCTTT. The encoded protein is CSARRDGSNTEAFF.

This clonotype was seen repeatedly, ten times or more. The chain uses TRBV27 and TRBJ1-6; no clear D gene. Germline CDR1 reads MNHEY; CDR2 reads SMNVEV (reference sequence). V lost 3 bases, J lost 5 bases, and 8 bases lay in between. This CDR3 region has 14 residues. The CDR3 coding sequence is TGTGCCAGCAGTTTGGAGACGGATAATTCACCCCTCCACTTT. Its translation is CASSLETDNSPLHF.

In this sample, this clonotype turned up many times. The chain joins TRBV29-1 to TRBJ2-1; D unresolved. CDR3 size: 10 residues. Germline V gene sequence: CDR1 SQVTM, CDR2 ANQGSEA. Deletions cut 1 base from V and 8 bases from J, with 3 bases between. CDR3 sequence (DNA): TGCAGCGTTGAAGTCCATGAGCAGTTCTTC. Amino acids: CSVEVHEQFF.

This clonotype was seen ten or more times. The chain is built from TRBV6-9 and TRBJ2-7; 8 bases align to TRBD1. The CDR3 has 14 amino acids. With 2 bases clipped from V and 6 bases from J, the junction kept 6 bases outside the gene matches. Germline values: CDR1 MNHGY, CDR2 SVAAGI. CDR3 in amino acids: CASSYRDRLGEQYF. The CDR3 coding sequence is TGTGCCAGCAGTTATCGGGACAGGTTAGGCGAGCAGTACTTC.

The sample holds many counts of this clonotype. CDR3 bases: TGTGCCAGCAGGAAGACCCCCGGGACAGGGCTGAGACAGAACACTGAAGCTTTCTTT. This encodes CASRKTPGTGLRQNTEAFF. This chain links TRBV6-4 with TRBJ1-1; 9 positions match TRBD1. The CDR3 is 19 amino acids. Germline-derived CDR1 and CDR2 are MRHNA and SNTAGT. The junction had 18 bases not matched to a gene; V was cut back by 6 bases and J by 1 base.

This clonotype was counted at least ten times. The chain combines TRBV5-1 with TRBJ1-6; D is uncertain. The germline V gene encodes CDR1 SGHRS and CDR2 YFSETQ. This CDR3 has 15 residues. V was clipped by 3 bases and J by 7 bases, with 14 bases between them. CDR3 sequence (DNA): TGCGCCAGCAGCTCCGCCGGGGAATCAAATTCACCCCTCCACTTT. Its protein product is CASSSAGESNSPLHF.

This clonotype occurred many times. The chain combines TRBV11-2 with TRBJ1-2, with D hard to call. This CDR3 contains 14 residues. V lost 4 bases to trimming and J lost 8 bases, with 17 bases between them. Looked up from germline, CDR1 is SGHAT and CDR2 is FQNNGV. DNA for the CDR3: TGTGCCAGCAGCTCATTCCCGGGCTTTGGGGGCTACACCTTC. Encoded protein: CASSSFPGFGGYTF.

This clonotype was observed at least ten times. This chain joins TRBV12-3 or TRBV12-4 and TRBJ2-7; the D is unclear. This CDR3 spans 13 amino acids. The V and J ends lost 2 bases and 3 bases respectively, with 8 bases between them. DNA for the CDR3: TGTGCCAGCAGTTTAAGGGCAGGCTACGAGCAGTACTTC. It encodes CASSLRAGYEQYF.

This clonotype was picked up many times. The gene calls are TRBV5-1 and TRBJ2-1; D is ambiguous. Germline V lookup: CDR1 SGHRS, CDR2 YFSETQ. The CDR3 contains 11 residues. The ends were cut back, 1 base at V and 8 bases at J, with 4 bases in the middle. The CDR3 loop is CASSLLYEQFF. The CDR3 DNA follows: TGCGCCAGCAGCTTGTTATATGAGCAGTTCTTC.

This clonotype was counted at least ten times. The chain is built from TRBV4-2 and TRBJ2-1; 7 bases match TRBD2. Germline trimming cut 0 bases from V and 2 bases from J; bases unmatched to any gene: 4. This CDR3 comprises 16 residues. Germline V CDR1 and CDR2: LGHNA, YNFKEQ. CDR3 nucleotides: TGTGCCAGCAGCCAAGAGGGAGGGCGGGCCTACAATGAGCAGTTCTTC. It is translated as CASSQEGGRAYNEQFF.

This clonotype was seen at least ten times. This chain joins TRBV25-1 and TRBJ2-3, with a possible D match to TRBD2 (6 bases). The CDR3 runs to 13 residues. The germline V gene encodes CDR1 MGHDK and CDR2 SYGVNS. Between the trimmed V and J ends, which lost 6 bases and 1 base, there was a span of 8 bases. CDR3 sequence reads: CASRGGGTDTQYF. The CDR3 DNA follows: TGTGCCAGCAGGGGCGGGGGCACAGATACGCAGTATTTT.

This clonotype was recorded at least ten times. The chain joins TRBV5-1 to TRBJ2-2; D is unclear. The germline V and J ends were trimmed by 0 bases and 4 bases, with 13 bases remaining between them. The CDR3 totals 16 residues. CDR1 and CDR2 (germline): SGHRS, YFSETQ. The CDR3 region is CASSLDRRLGTGELFF. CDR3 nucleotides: TGCGCCAGCAGCTTGGACCGGCGCCTGGGCACCGGGGAGCTGTTTTTT.

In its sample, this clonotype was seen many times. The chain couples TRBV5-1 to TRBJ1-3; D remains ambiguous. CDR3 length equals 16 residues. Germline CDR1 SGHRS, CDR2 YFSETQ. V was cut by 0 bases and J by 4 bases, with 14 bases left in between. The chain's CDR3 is CASSLGRMPAGNTIYF. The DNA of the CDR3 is TGCGCCAGCAGCTTGGGACGGATGCCTGCCGGAAACACCATATATTTT.

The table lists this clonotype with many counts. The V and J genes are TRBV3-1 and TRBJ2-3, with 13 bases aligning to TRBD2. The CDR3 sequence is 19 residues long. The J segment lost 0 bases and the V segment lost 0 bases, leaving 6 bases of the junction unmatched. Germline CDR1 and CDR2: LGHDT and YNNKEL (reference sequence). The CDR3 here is CASSQDRRLAGGSTDTQYF. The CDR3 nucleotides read TGTGCCAGCAGCCAAGATAGGCGACTAGCGGGGGGAAGCACAGATACGCAGTATTTT.

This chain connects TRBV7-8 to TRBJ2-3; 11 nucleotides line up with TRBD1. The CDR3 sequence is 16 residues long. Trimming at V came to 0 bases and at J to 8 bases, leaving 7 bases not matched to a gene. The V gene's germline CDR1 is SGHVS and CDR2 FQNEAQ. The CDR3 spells CASSLAGTGGLGTQYF. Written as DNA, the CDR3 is TGTGCCAGCAGCTTAGCAGGGACAGGGGGTTTAGGTACGCAGTATTTT.

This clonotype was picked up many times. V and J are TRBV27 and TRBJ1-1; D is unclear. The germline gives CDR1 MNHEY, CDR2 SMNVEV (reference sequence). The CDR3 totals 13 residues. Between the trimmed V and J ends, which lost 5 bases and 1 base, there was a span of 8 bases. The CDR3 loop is CASSPWGNTEAFF. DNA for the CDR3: TGTGCCAGCAGTCCATGGGGGAACACTGAAGCTTTCTTT.